These T cell receptor beta chains were read from a single sample in a study of T cell changes during pregnancy in multiple sclerosis. The assay was immunoSEQ multiplex PCR, and TCRdb's table has in-frame clones only and misses some. The table lists 52,000 or so clones, around 90% of them singletons. Sequencing was performed on CD4+ T cells from peripheral blood mononuclear cells, taken in the second trimester of pregnancy. These receptors came from a female donor with multiple sclerosis, enrolled in a pregnancy study. Both conserved end residues are part of each CDR3. A D gene is named only where the DNA matches it firmly. Where a row states a size, it is once, few, many or the class of an expanded clone; other rows omit it.

size	D	V	J	length	CDR3	DNA
once	NA	TRBV9	TRBJ1-6	15	CASSHLAASNSPLHF	TGTGCCAGCAGCCATCTGGCAGCGTCTAATTCACCCCTCCACTTT
NA	NA	TRBV25-1	TRBJ2-1	12	CASSGFQGEQFF	TGTGCCAGCAGTGGATTTCAGGGGGAGCAGTTCTTC
once	TRBD1	TRBV7-6	TRBJ1-1	15	CASSLGPRGQGEAFF	TGTGCCAGCAGCTTAGGTCCCAGGGGGCAGGGTGAAGCTTTCTTT
NA	NA	TRBV10-2	TRBJ1-2	13	CASSSDRSYGYTF	TGCGCCAGCAGTTCCGACAGGTCCTATGGCTACACCTTC
NA	NA	TRBV5-1	TRBJ2-1	15	CASSLVTGWDNEQFF	TGCGCCAGCAGCTTGGTAACAGGTTGGGACAATGAGCAGTTCTTC
NA	NA	TRBV5-4	TRBJ1-1	18	CASSSGGRGNWEGTEAFF	TGTGCCAGCAGCTCCGGCGGGCGGGGAAATTGGGAAGGAACTGAAGCTTTCTTT
NA	TRBD2	TRBV7-6	TRBJ2-7	16	CASSSPGTSGTYEQYF	TGTGCCAGCAGCTCCCCCGGGACTAGCGGCACCTACGAGCAGTACTTC
NA	TRBD1	TRBV6-6	TRBJ1-1	13	CAIGTARDTEAFF	TGTGCCATCGGGACAGCACGGGACACTGAAGCTTTCTTT
NA	NA	TRBV9	TRBJ1-1	19	CASSVPTDGGLIMNTEAFF	TGTGCCAGCAGCGTACCGACGGACGGTGGACTAATAATGAACACTGAAGCTTTCTTT
NA	NA	TRBV7-9	TRBJ2-1	15	CASSGHRVGYNEQFF	TGTGCCAGCAGCGGACACAGGGTGGGGTACAATGAGCAGTTCTTC
NA	NA	TRBV2	TRBJ2-3	14	CASSNRSRTDTQYF	TGTGCCAGCAGTAACAGGTCCCGCACAGATACGCAGTATTTT
NA	NA	TRBV7-7	TRBJ2-5	15	CASSLDQTPQETQYF	TGTGCTAGCAGCTTAGATCAAACTCCACAGGAGACCCAGTACTTC
NA	TRBD2	TRBV9	TRBJ2-2	17	CASSVVDSGANTGELFF	TGTGCCAGCAGCGTAGTAGATAGCGGGGCGAACACCGGGGAGCTGTTTTTT
NA	NA	TRBV6-5	TRBJ1-2	13	CASSYGGGYGYTF	TGTGCCAGCAGTTACGGGGGGGGCTATGGCTACACCTTC
NA	TRBD1	TRBV11-1	TRBJ2-3	13	CASSLLSGQASYF	TGTGCCAGCAGCTTACTATCGGGACAGGCGAGTTATTTT
NA	NA	TRBV2	TRBJ1-1	11	CASSPQGWSFF	TGTGCCAGCAGTCCCCAGGGTTGGTCTTTCTTT
NA	NA	TRBV10-3	TRBJ2-5	13	CAIREGLQETQYF	TGTGCCATCAGGGAGGGGCTTCAAGAGACCCAGTACTTC
NA	NA	TRBV4-1	TRBJ2-6	16	CASREQASLGANVLTF	TGCGCCAGCAGAGAGCAGGCCTCCTTGGGGGCCAACGTCCTGACTTTC
NA	TRBD1	TRBV2	TRBJ2-5	16	CASSEKTGGGRETQYF	TGTGCCAGCAGTGAAAAGACAGGGGGCGGCCGGGAGACCCAGTACTTC
NA	NA	TRBV5-6	TRBJ1-1	13	CASSFSTGTEAFF	TGTGCCAGCAGCTTCAGTACAGGCACTGAAGCTTTCTTT
NA	TRBD1	TRBV30	TRBJ1-5	13	CAWAGGDNQPQHF	TGTGCCTGGGCAGGGGGTGACAATCAGCCCCAGCATTTT
NA	NA	TRBV2	TRBJ2-1	17	CASSDPRGALSYNEQFF	TGTGCCAGCAGTGATCCACGGGGTGCACTCTCCTACAATGAGCAGTTCTTC
NA	NA	TRBV5-1	TRBJ2-3	15	CASSLAGGGTDTQYF	TGCGCCAGCAGCTTGGCGGGCGGGGGCACAGATACGCAGTATTTT
NA	NA	TRBV20-1	TRBJ1-2	8	CRDRGYTF	TGCAGGGACAGAGGCTACACCTTC
NA	NA	TRBV7-2	TRBJ2-6	16	CASSFARGSGANVLTF	TGTGCCAGCAGCTTTGCCAGGGGCTCTGGGGCCAACGTCCTGACTTTC
NA	NA	TRBV7-9	TRBJ2-2	14	CASSLRQNTGELFF	TGTGCCAGCAGCCTGAGACAGAACACCGGGGAGCTGTTTTTT
NA	TRBD1	TRBV15	TRBJ1-6	17	CATSRGQGFSYNSPLHF	TGTGCCACCAGCAGAGGACAGGGCTTTTCCTATAATTCACCCCTCCACTTT
NA	NA	TRBV5-5	TRBJ2-1	14	CASSELGVFNEQFF	TGTGCCAGCAGCGAATTAGGGGTTTTCAATGAGCAGTTCTTC
NA	NA	TRBV25-1	TRBJ1-2	13	CASSMTDNRGYTF	TGTGCCAGCAGCATGACAGATAATCGTGGCTACACCTTC
NA	TRBD1	TRBV4-2	TRBJ1-5	16	CASSQGDRFGNQPQHF	TGTGCCAGCAGCCAAGGGGACAGGTTTGGCAATCAGCCCCAGCATTTT
NA	NA	TRBV6-1	TRBJ1-1	17	CASSEDFRGYRNTEAFF	TGTGCCAGCAGTGAAGACTTCCGGGGATACCGAAACACTGAAGCTTTCTTT
NA	TRBD2	TRBV9	TRBJ2-7	13	CASSSLALSEQYF	TGTGCCAGCAGCTCACTAGCGCTTAGCGAGCAGTACTTC